These 25 T cell receptor beta chains were sequenced from one sample in a study of OX40 agonist ivuxolimab in advanced cancers. The repertoire was sequenced with immunoSEQ multiplex PCR; TCRdb's copy has only in-frame clones and lacks some. This table holds tens of thousands of clones, 86% found once. The material was CD4+ or CD8+ T cells sorted from blood, obtained in a trial of the OX40 agonist ivuxolimab. The receptors shown here come from an adult with an advanced solid tumor such as melanoma, head and neck, liver or kidney cancer.

The V gene is TRBV27, the J gene TRBJ1-6, with D tentatively TRBD1 (6 bases). Looked up from germline, CDR1 is MNHEY and CDR2 is SMNVEV (reference sequence). Trimming removed 5 bases at V and 8 bases at J, with 10 bases between. This CDR3 is built from 13 residues. For the CDR3, the DNA is TGTGCCAGCAGTGGATGGACAGATTCACCCCTCCACTTT. Protein product: CASSGWTDSPLHF.

The chain is built from TRBV29-1 and TRBJ2-3, with 10 bases aligning to TRBD2. V lost 5 bases to trimming and J lost 0 bases; unmatched junction nucleotides: 5. The V gene's germline CDR1 is SQVTM and CDR2 ANQGSEA. The CDR3 sequence is 15 residues long. The DNA of the CDR3 is TGCAGCGTTCCCACTAGCGGGACTAGCACAGATACGCAGTATTTT. Protein: CSVPTSGTSTDTQYF.

The chain is built from TRBV5-1 and TRBJ1-1; tentative D call: TRBD1 (5 bases). Trimming stripped 4 bases from V and 0 bases from J, with 16 bases between. Germline lookup yields CDR1 SGHRS and CDR2 YFSETQ. The CDR3 covers 16 residues. The CDR3 bases are TGCGCCAGCAGCCGGGGGACCCTCGCAATGAACACTGAAGCTTTCTTT. Translated, it gives CASSRGTLAMNTEAFF.

The rearrangement uses TRBV6-5 and TRBJ2-7; tentatively, D is TRBD1 (5 bases). Germline V gives CDR1 MNHEY, CDR2 SVGAGI. CDR3 length: 13 amino acids. V was pared by 5 bases and J by 9 bases, with 17 bases between. CDR3 in amino acids: CASSKPGPGVQYF. In DNA, the CDR3 is TGTGCCAGCAGTAAGCCAGGGCCCGGCGTGCAGTACTTC.

This rearrangement joins TRBV27 to TRBJ1-1; TRBD1 matches 7 bases. This CDR3 is built from 15 residues. V shed 5 bases and J 2 bases; nucleotides not matched to a gene: 8. The germline CDR1 and CDR2 sequences are MNHEY and SMNVEV (reference sequence). The CDR3 nucleotides read TGTGCCAGCAGTAAACAGGGGTCCAGAAACACTGAAGCTTTCTTT. This gives the protein CASSKQGSRNTEAFF.

The chain employs TRBV6-1 and TRBJ2-7, with TRBD1 identical over 9 bases. Germline assignment: CDR1 MNHNS and CDR2 SASEGT. The V and J ends lost 10 bases and 4 bases, in that order; junction bases with no gene match: 8. The CDR3 has 13 amino acids. CDR3 sequence: CATTGTGSYEQYF. The CDR3 DNA is TGTGCCACCACCGGGACAGGGTCTTACGAGCAGTACTTC.

The chain recombines TRBV15 with TRBJ2-2; TRBD2 matches 13 bases. J was trimmed by 5 bases and V by 5 bases; bases with no gene match: 5. The germline V gene encodes CDR1 LNHNV and CDR2 YYDKDF (reference sequence). The CDR3 is 16 amino acids. Here the CDR3 DNA reads TGTGCCACCAGCGGACTAGCGGGAGCGTCTACCGGGGAGCTGTTTTTT. Protein sequence: CATSGLAGASTGELFF. Using reference TRBV15 and TRBJ2-2 for the parts outside the CDR3, the full variable domain is DAMVIQNPRYQVTQFGKPVTLSCSQTLNHNVMYWYQQKSSQAPKLLFHYYDKDFNNEADTPDNFQSRRPNTSFCFLDIRSPGLGDTAMYLCATSGLAGASTGELFFGEGSRLTVL.

This clone was detected only a few times. CDR3 sequence: CASSEAGLAYEQYF. The DNA for the CDR3 is TGTGCCAGCAGTGAAGCCGGACTAGCCTACGAGCAGTACTTC. The J gene is TRBJ2-7, the V gene TRBV6-1, with 7 bases aligning to TRBD2. V lost 0 bases to trimming and J lost 2 bases; unmatched junction nucleotides: 1. Germline CDR1 and CDR2: MNHNS and SASEGT. There are 14 residues in the CDR3.

V and J are TRBV5-6 and TRBJ1-2; D uncertain. Trimming shortened V by 0 bases and J by 0 bases, and 6 bases separated the two germline ends. The CDR3 runs to 14 residues. CDR1 is SGHDT, CDR2 YYEEEE, per germline. Written as DNA, the CDR3 is TGTGCCAGCAGCTTGGATCTAGCTAACTATGGCTACACCTTC. Protein: CASSLDLANYGYTF. Looking up the rest from reference TRBV5-6 and TRBJ1-2 gives the full variable domain: DAGVTQSPTHLIKTRGQQVTLRCSPKSGHDTVSWYQQALGQGPQFIFQYYEEEERQRGNFPDRFSGHQFPNYSSELNVNALLLGDSALYLCASSLDLANYGYTFGSGTRLTVV.

The chain combines TRBV23-1 with TRBJ1-2, with a tentative D call TRBD1 (6 bases). TRBV23-1 is an ORF, and what it does is uncertain. The V end was cut by 1 base, the J end by 2 bases, with 17 bases between. The CDR3 is 17 amino acids. The CDR3 here is CASSQFPKRQDNYGYTF. The CDR3 coding sequence is TGCGCCAGCAGTCAATTCCCCAAACGACAGGACAACTATGGCTACACCTTC.

The chain joins TRBV28 to TRBJ2-5; D unresolved. Trimming pared 3 bases from V and 3 bases from J, leaving 5 bases between. Per the germline V gene, CDR1 is MDHEN and CDR2 is SYDVKM. CDR3 length: 12 amino acids. For the CDR3, the DNA is TGTGCCAGCAGTTTTGGGGAAGAGACCCAGTACTTC. This sequence encodes CASSFGEETQYF.

The chain couples TRBV4-3 to TRBJ2-1; 10 bases match TRBD2. V shed 0 bases and J 6 bases; nucleotides not matched to a gene: 14. This CDR3 is 19 amino acids long. Germline values: CDR1 LGHNA, CDR2 YSLEER. CDR3 DNA: TGCGCCAGCAGCCAAGATTCGTCTAGCGGGAGTTCCCGGGGCAATGAGCAGTTCTTC. As protein: CASSQDSSSGSSRGNEQFF.

The gene calls are TRBV9 and TRBJ2-3; 11 bases agree with TRBD1. This CDR3 is 15 amino acids long. V gave up 3 bases and J gave up 4 bases; unmatched junction bases: 4. Germline V lookup: CDR1 SGDLS, CDR2 YYNGEE. The CDR3 loop is CASSARDRGADTQYF. The CDR3 nucleotides read TGTGCCAGCAGCGCTAGGGACAGGGGGGCAGATACGCAGTATTTT. Full variable domain (outside the CDR3, taken from reference TRBV9 and TRBJ2-3): DSGVTQTPKHLITATGQRVTLRCSPRSGDLSVYWYQQSLDQGLQFLIQYYNGEERAKGNILERFSAQQFPDLHSELNLSSLELGDSALYFCASSARDRGADTQYFGPGTRLTVL.

The chain couples TRBV18 to TRBJ2-3, with a weak D call TRBD2 (5 bases). The CDR3 is 14 residues long. Germline-derived CDR1 and CDR2 are KGHSH and LQKENI. Trimming pared 8 bases from V and 0 bases from J, leaving 12 bases between. DNA of the CDR3: TGTGCCAGCCTGAACGCGGGTAGCACAGATACGCAGTATTTT. It specifies CASLNAGSTDTQYF.

The count of this clone is one. The rearrangement links TRBV19 to TRBJ2-3, with 8 nucleotides matching TRBD2. The CDR3 extends over 15 amino acids. V dropped 5 bases and J dropped 4; count of bases not matched to a gene: 8. Germline V CDR1 and CDR2: LNHDA, SQIVND (reference sequence). The CDR3 sequence is CASSGAGAVADTQYF. For the CDR3, the DNA is TGTGCCAGTAGTGGAGCGGGAGCTGTCGCAGATACGCAGTATTTT.

Note on this clone: The same CDR3 is also encoded by other DNA sequences in this sample. The CDR3 sequence: CASSARLAGGADTQYF. In nucleotides, the CDR3 is TGTGCCAGCAGCGCCCGACTAGCGGGAGGGGCAGATACGCAGTATTTT. This rearrangement joins TRBV27 to TRBJ2-3; 14 bases align to TRBD2. The germline V gene has CDR1 MNHEY and CDR2 SMNVEV (reference sequence). CDR3 length: 16 residues. After removal of 6 bases from V and 4 bases from J, the junction contained 6 bases not matched to a gene.

The J gene is TRBJ2-1, the V gene TRBV6-6; 7 bases line up with TRBD1. The CDR3 covers 15 residues. CDR1 is MNHNY, CDR2 SVGAGI, per germline (reference sequence). The J segment lost 3 bases and the V segment lost 0 bases, leaving 2 bases of the junction unmatched. CDR3 loop: CASSYSSGGYNEQFF. Written as DNA, the CDR3 is TGTGCCAGCAGTTACTCGTCAGGGGGCTACAATGAGCAGTTCTTC.

The chain is built from TRBV6-4 and TRBJ2-5; 10 positions match TRBD2. The tail of the sequence fits TRBJ2-7 better, so the J call may be wrong. This CDR3 contains 14 residues. Germline V gene sequence: CDR1 MRHNA, CDR2 SNTAGT. CDR3 bases: TGTGCCAGCAGTGACGGACTAGCGGCCTACGAGCAGTACTTC. Its translation: CASSDGLAAYEQYF.

This clone was detected only once. The V and J genes are TRBV19 and TRBJ1-1, with D maybe TRBD1 (6 bases). V lost 1 base and J lost 6, with 15 bases in between. In germline, CDR1 is LNHDA, CDR2 SQIVND (reference sequence). The CDR3 runs 15 residues. The CDR3 coding sequence is TGTGCCAGTAGTATAGCGGCGGGGGGGGCCGCTGAAGCTTTCTTT. This codes for CASSIAAGGAAEAFF.

This chain connects TRBV4-2 to TRBJ2-2, with TRBD2 as a possible D gene (5 bases). The CDR3 covers 15 residues. Trimming removed 1 base at V and 7 bases at J, with 13 bases between. Germline CDR1 reads LGHNA; CDR2 reads YNFKEQ. CDR3 in amino acids: CASSQASPRSGELFF. The CDR3, as DNA: TGTGCCAGCAGCCAAGCTAGCCCAAGAAGCGGGGAGCTGTTTTTT.

CDR3 region: CASSLLGLLRNTEAFF. The CDR3, as DNA: TGTGCCAGCAGCTTACTAGGACTGTTGCGGAACACTGAAGCTTTCTTT. The V call is TRBV7-2, the J call TRBJ1-1; D is unclear. V lost 2 bases, J lost 1 base, and 14 bases lay in between. The CDR3 runs to 16 residues. CDR1 and CDR2 from the germline V gene are SGHTA and FQGNSA.

This clone was picked up a small number of times. The chain combines TRBV7-3 with TRBJ1-2; 8 positions match TRBD1. V trimming: 5 bases; J trimming: 4 bases; junction bases outside the gene matches: 6. Looked up from germline, CDR1 is SGHTA and CDR2 is FQGTGA. This CDR3 region has 14 residues. The CDR3 loop is CASSPGTGLYGYTF. In DNA, the CDR3 is TGTGCCAGCAGCCCCGGGACAGGCCTCTATGGCTACACCTTC.

The J gene is TRBJ2-1, the V gene TRBV5-8; 8 bases fit TRBD1. Trimming at V came to 3 bases and at J to 8 bases, leaving 13 bases not matched to a gene. Germline V lookup: CDR1 SGHTS, CDR2 YDEGEE. The CDR3 has 16 amino acids. The CDR3 nucleotides are TGTGCCAGCAGCTCCACCGGGACAGGATATCAGGATGAGCAGTTCTTC. It is translated as CASSSTGTGYQDEQFF.

This clone was found a few times. The chain couples TRBV6-6 to TRBJ2-1, with D perhaps TRBD1 (5 bases). V lost 4 bases, J lost 5 bases, and 12 bases lay in between. CDR3 length equals 14 residues. Germline CDR1 reads MNHNY; CDR2 reads SVGAGI (reference sequence). In DNA, the CDR3 is TGTGCCAGCAGTTTACAGGAGAGGCACAATGAGCAGTTCTTC. As protein: CASSLQERHNEQFF.

The CDR3 DNA is TGTGCCAGCAGCTCAGGGGCCGCCTCCTACGAGCAGTACTTC. This gives the protein CASSSGAASYEQYF. The rearrangement joins TRBV7-2 to TRBJ2-7; D possibly corresponds to TRBD1 (6 bases). The V end was cut by 4 bases, the J end by 0 bases, with 10 bases between. From germline, CDR1 is SGHTA and CDR2 FQGNSA. The CDR3 runs 14 residues.